The rows below give T cell receptor beta chains drawn from one sample of a study of T-cell reconstitution after alpha-beta-depleted transplantation in children. TCRdb re-called the PCR reads with MiXCR, one entry per CDR3 protein. The sample records 250,000 to 300,000 distinct CDR3 sequences, over 8% being singletons. The sample in question was PBMCs from the stem cell graft donor, obtained from the stem cell graft. All receptors come from a human donor who donated a stem cell graft to a child with SCID. The CDR3 runs from the conserved cysteine through the conserved F or W. A D gene is named only where the DNA matches it firmly. Clone size is not always given. Where it is, it says once, few, many or a class for expanded clones.

DNA: TGTGCCAGCAGCTCCGACAGGGGAGGAGAGACCCAGTACTTC
CDR3: CASSSDRGGETQYF
size: few
D: TRBD1
J: TRBJ2-5
V: TRBV11-2

DNA: TGCGCCAGCAGCTTGGATTTGGTTTCAGAGACCCAGTACTTC
CDR3: CASSLDLVSETQYF
size: .
D: .
J: TRBJ2-5
V: TRBV5-1

DNA: TGTGCCAGCAGTTACTCGCCGGACCTGAAAAACATTCAGTACTTC
CDR3: CASSYSPDLKNIQYF
size: .
D: .
J: TRBJ2-4
V: TRBV6-2/TRBV6-3

DNA: TGCGCCAGCAGCTTGTCTGGCAGGGCTGAAGCTTTCTTT
CDR3: CASSLSGRAEAFF
size: .
D: .
J: TRBJ1-1
V: TRBV5-1

DNA: TGCAGCGTTGCCATGGGCACCGGGGAGCTGTTTTTT
CDR3: CSVAMGTGELFF
size: few
D: .
J: TRBJ2-2
V: TRBV29-1

DNA: TGTGCCAGCAGTCAAACATGGAGTGATGACTACACCTTC
CDR3: CASSQTWSDDYTF
size: .
D: .
J: TRBJ1-2
V: TRBV7-9

DNA: TGCGCCAGCAGCTTGGGACAGGGAGCGGGGGCCAACGTCCTGACTTTC
CDR3: CASSLGQGAGANVLTF
size: .
D: TRBD1
J: TRBJ2-6
V: TRBV5-1

DNA: TGTGCCAGCAGCTTGGTTGGGCCAGGGGCCTACGATGAGCAGTTCTTC
CDR3: CASSLVGPGAYDEQFF
size: few
D: .
J: TRBJ2-1
V: TRBV5-5

DNA: TGTGCCAGCAGTTCCGGGACAGTAGGTAGGGGCAATCAGCCCCAGCATTTT
CDR3: CASSSGTVGRGNQPQHF
size: .
D: TRBD1
J: TRBJ1-5
V: TRBV25-1

DNA: TGCGCCAGCAGCCAAGCGGGGGGGCTATTGGAGCAGTTCTTC
CDR3: CASSQAGGLLEQFF
size: few
D: TRBD2
J: TRBJ2-1
V: TRBV4-1

DNA: TGTGCCAGCAGCTTCTATTCACAGGGGGCCTACGAGCAGTACTTC
CDR3: CASSFYSQGAYEQYF
size: few
D: TRBD1
J: TRBJ2-7
V: TRBV7-9

DNA: TGTGCCAGCAGCAGAGGGAATGGCTACACCTTC
CDR3: CASSRGNGYTF
size: few
D: .
J: TRBJ1-2
V: TRBV12-3/TRBV12-4

DNA: TGCAGCGTATATTGGGACGGCTACGAGCAGTACTTC
CDR3: CSVYWDGYEQYF
size: .
D: .
J: TRBJ2-7
V: TRBV29-1

DNA: TGTGCCAGCAGCCGGGCCGGTAGCAATCAGCCCCAGCATTTT
CDR3: CASSRAGSNQPQHF
size: .
D: .
J: TRBJ1-5
V: TRBV12-3/TRBV12-4

DNA: TGTGCCAACACACTAGCGGGGGGTTCCTACAATGAGCAGTTCTTC
CDR3: CANTLAGGSYNEQFF
size: few
D: TRBD2
J: TRBJ2-1
V: TRBV12-3/TRBV12-4

DNA: TGTGCCAGCAGTTATCGGGCCTACAATGAGCAGTTCTTC
CDR3: CASSYRAYNEQFF
size: .
D: .
J: TRBJ2-1
V: TRBV13

DNA: TGTGCCAGCAGCGCGACAGGGGTTAATTCACCCCTCCACTTT
CDR3: CASSATGVNSPLHF
size: .
D: TRBD1
J: TRBJ1-6
V: TRBV9

DNA: TGTGCCAGCAGAAAGGGGATGGGGGAGCAGTACTTC
CDR3: CASRKGMGEQYF
size: few
D: .
J: TRBJ2-7
V: TRBV7-9

DNA: TGTGCCAGCAGTGATCACCCGGGGGGGTTCTACGAGCAGTACTTC
CDR3: CASSDHPGGFYEQYF
size: few
D: TRBD2
J: TRBJ2-7
V: TRBV2

DNA: TGCAGTGCTAGTACAGGGGGCTTAAGCTATGGCTACACCTTC
CDR3: CSASTGGLSYGYTF
size: .
D: TRBD1
J: TRBJ1-2
V: TRBV20-1

DNA: TGTGCCAGCAGCTTTTTAGCCCCAGATACGCAGTATTTT
CDR3: CASSFLAPDTQYF
size: many
D: .
J: TRBJ2-3
V: TRBV7-2

DNA: TGCGCCAGCAGCTTGGGAAAATACGAGCAGTACTTC
CDR3: CASSLGKYEQYF
size: few
D: .
J: TRBJ2-7
V: TRBV5-1

DNA: TGTGCCAGCAGTTTGGGGGCGTACTCCTACAATGAGCAGTTCTTC
CDR3: CASSLGAYSYNEQFF
size: many
D: .
J: TRBJ2-1
V: TRBV12-3/TRBV12-4

DNA: TGTGCCAGCAGCTCGACCGGACTAGCGGGGGGGCATGAGCAGTTCTTC
CDR3: CASSSTGLAGGHEQFF
size: few
D: TRBD2
J: TRBJ2-1
V: TRBV7-2

DNA: TGCAGCGGCACCCTTACTGAAGCTTTCTTT
CDR3: CSGTLTEAFF
size: .
D: .
J: TRBJ1-1
V: TRBV29-1

DNA: TGCGCCAGCAGTGTGGGACAGGGTGGATCACCCCTCCACTTT
CDR3: CASSVGQGGSPLHF
size: .
D: TRBD1
J: TRBJ1-6
V: TRBV10-2

DNA: TGCAGCGTCCGATCGGACAGGGGTACCTACGAGCAGTACTTC
CDR3: CSVRSDRGTYEQYF
size: many
D: TRBD1
J: TRBJ2-7
V: TRBV29-1

DNA: TGCGCCAGCAGCCAAGATCTGGGGCAGAGAAACAATGAGCAGTTCTTC
CDR3: CASSQDLGQRNNEQFF
size: .
D: .
J: TRBJ2-1
V: TRBV4-1

DNA: TGTGCCAGCAGCTACAATCCAGGCTACGAGCAGTACTTC
CDR3: CASSYNPGYEQYF
size: .
D: .
J: TRBJ2-7
V: TRBV11-3

DNA: TGCAGGACCGGCGGGGGGCCCGGGGAGCTGTTTTTT
CDR3: CRTGGGPGELFF
size: .
D: TRBD2
J: TRBJ2-2
V: TRBV20-1

DNA: TGTGCCAGCAGCCAAGTTCGGCCGGACAGGGTGGAAAATGAGCAGTTCTTC
CDR3: CASSQVRPDRVENEQFF
size: few
D: TRBD1
J: TRBJ2-1
V: TRBV14

DNA: TGTGCCATCAGTGAGACAACCCTTGGGGAGCAGTTCTTC
CDR3: CAISETTLGEQFF
size: many
D: .
J: TRBJ2-1
V: TRBV10-3

DNA: TGCAGCGTATCGGGACAGCAAGAGACCCAGTACTTC
CDR3: CSVSGQQETQYF
size: once
D: TRBD1
J: TRBJ2-5
V: TRBV29-1

DNA: .
CDR3: CASSSSRSPLHF
size: .
D: .
J: TRBJ1-6
V: TRBV12-3/TRBV12-4

DNA: TGTGCCAGCAGCCCCGGGACCTCGAGGAACACTGAAGCTTTCTTT
CDR3: CASSPGTSRNTEAFF
size: .
D: .
J: TRBJ1-1
V: TRBV11-1

DNA: TGCAGTGCTAGCGGGAGCTCACCCTACGAGCAGTACTTC
CDR3: CSASGSSPYEQYF
size: .
D: .
J: TRBJ2-7
V: TRBV20-1

DNA: TGCGCCAGCAGCTCGGCCTTGGCAGCGGGGGACGATGATACGCAGTATTTT
CDR3: CASSSALAAGDDDTQYF
size: few
D: TRBD2
J: TRBJ2-3
V: TRBV5-1

DNA: TGCGCCAGCAGCTTGGATAGAGATACGCAGTATTTT
CDR3: CASSLDRDTQYF
size: .
D: .
J: TRBJ2-3
V: TRBV5-1

DNA: TGTGCCACCAGCAGAGCCGGCTATGGCTACACCTTC
CDR3: CATSRAGYGYTF
size: .
D: .
J: TRBJ1-2
V: TRBV15

DNA: TGTGCCAGCAGCTTGGAATCAGGTTATTCACCCCTCCACTTT
CDR3: CASSLESGYSPLHF
size: .
D: .
J: TRBJ1-6
V: TRBV5-4

DNA: TGCGCCAGCAGCTTGCCGGACTCCTACGAGCAGTACTTC
CDR3: CASSLPDSYEQYF
size: .
D: .
J: TRBJ2-7
V: TRBV5-1

DNA: TGTGCCATCACCTCCCGGGACGGCCCACAGCAGTTCTTC
CDR3: CAITSRDGPQQFF
size: few
D: .
J: TRBJ2-1
V: TRBV10-3

DNA: TGTGCCAGCAGCTTAGACAACATCAAGCAGTACTTC
CDR3: CASSLDNIKQYF
size: few
D: .
J: TRBJ2-7
V: TRBV7-8

DNA: TGCAGCGTTGAAGAGTCAGGCACAGATACGCAGTATTTT
CDR3: CSVEESGTDTQYF
size: many
D: .
J: TRBJ2-3
V: TRBV29-1

DNA: TGTGCCAGCAGCTGGGACAGGGCAGCCTCCTACGAGCAGTACTTC
CDR3: CASSWDRAASYEQYF
size: many
D: TRBD1
J: TRBJ2-7
V: TRBV7-2

DNA: TGTGCCAGCAGTTACCACCCCAGCAATCAGCCCCAGCATTTT
CDR3: CASSYHPSNQPQHF
size: few
D: .
J: TRBJ1-5
V: TRBV12-3/TRBV12-4

DNA: TGTGCCACCAGCAGAGGTGAGGGAGGTGGACACACTGAAGCTTTCTTT
CDR3: CATSRGEGGGHTEAFF
size: few
D: .
J: TRBJ1-1
V: TRBV15

DNA: TGCAGTGCTAGAGATGGGGGGCTCGTTAATCAGCCCCAGCATTTT
CDR3: CSARDGGLVNQPQHF
size: many
D: .
J: TRBJ1-5
V: TRBV20-1

DNA: TGTGCCAGCAGCTCCCAGGACCTCCCCAATTACAATGAGCAGTTCTTC
CDR3: CASSSQDLPNYNEQFF
size: few
D: .
J: TRBJ2-1
V: TRBV11-2

DNA: TGCAGTGCTAGAGAGGACAGGGAGAACACTGAAGCTTTCTTT
CDR3: CSAREDRENTEAFF
size: many
D: TRBD1
J: TRBJ1-1
V: TRBV20-1

DNA: TGCGCCAGCAGCCACGGAGCGGGAAACACTGAAGCTTTCTTT
CDR3: CASSHGAGNTEAFF
size: .
D: .
J: TRBJ1-1
V: TRBV4-1

DNA: TGTGCCAGCTGGGGCAGGGTCTTCAACACTGAAGCTTTCTTT
CDR3: CASWGRVFNTEAFF
size: .
D: .
J: TRBJ1-1
V: TRBV12-3/TRBV12-4

DNA: TGCAGTGCTATACTAGCGGGGGGGCGGCAGTTCTTC
CDR3: CSAILAGGRQFF
size: .
D: TRBD2
J: TRBJ2-1
V: TRBV20-1

DNA: TGTGCCAGCAGTCCGGGGACAGGGTTATTGAATCCGCATGGCTACACCTTC
CDR3: CASSPGTGLLNPHGYTF
size: few
D: TRBD1
J: TRBJ1-2
V: TRBV27

DNA: TGCGCCAGCAGCTTGGACGCGGGGGGGAAGACCCAGTACTTC
CDR3: CASSLDAGGKTQYF
size: .
D: TRBD2
J: TRBJ2-5
V: TRBV5-1

DNA: TGCAGCGTTGAACGCGGGACCGGATTT
CDR3: CSVERGTGF
size: few
D: .
J: TRBJ1-1
V: TRBV29-1

DNA: TGCAGTGCTAGAGTCGCGGGGGGGATCAATGAGCAGTTCTTC
CDR3: CSARVAGGINEQFF
size: .
D: TRBD2
J: TRBJ2-1
V: TRBV20-1

DNA: TGCGCCAGCAGCCACCGGACTAGCGGGGGCACAGATACGCAGTATTTT
CDR3: CASSHRTSGGTDTQYF
size: many
D: TRBD2
J: TRBJ2-3
V: TRBV5-1

DNA: TGTGCCAGCAGCTTAGCATTAGGTCGCGGGCCCTACAATGAGCAGTTCTTC
CDR3: CASSLALGRGPYNEQFF
size: .
D: .
J: TRBJ2-1
V: TRBV11-3